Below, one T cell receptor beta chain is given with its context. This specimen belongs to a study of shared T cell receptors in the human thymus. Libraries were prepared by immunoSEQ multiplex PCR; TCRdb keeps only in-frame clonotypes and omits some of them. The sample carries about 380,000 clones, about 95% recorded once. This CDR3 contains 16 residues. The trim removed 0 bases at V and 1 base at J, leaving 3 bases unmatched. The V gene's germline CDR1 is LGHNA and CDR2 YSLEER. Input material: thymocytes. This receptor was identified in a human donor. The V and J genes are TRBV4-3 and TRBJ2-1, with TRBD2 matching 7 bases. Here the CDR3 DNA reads TGCGCCAGCAGCCAAGAGGCTAGCGGATCCTACAATGAGCAGTTCTTC. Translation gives CASSQEASGSYNEQFF.